Below are 11 T cell receptor beta chains sequenced from a single sample in a study of shared clonotypes between healthy human individuals. Here immunoSEQ multiplex PCR was the method, and the copy in TCRdb shows in-frame clones only, minus some. The sample records roughly 2,500,000 clones, 90% to 95% being singletons. The material sequenced was naive CD4+ T cells from PBMCs. Subset meaning: CD45RA+ positively selected. Every receptor here comes from a man aged 18 to 29 in good health. Some clones in this sample may be carry-over from other donors' samples.

This clone was seen just once. The gene calls are TRBV18 and TRBJ2-1; D remains ambiguous. V was shortened by 8 bases and J by 9 bases, with 23 bases between the two germline ends. CDR1 is KGHSH, CDR2 LQKENI, per germline. The CDR3 runs 15 residues. The CDR3 is CASRPLAAAAGEQFF. In DNA, the CDR3 is TGTGCCAGCCGCCCCTTGGCGGCCGCAGCAGGTGAGCAGTTCTTC.

The CDR3 nucleotides read TGCGCCAGCAGCACGACCGGGATTACCTGGCCGAACACCGGGGAGCTGTTTTTT. Translating it yields CASSTTGITWPNTGELFF. The chain joins TRBV23-1 to TRBJ2-2, with D maybe TRBD2 (5 bases). TRBV23-1 is an ORF for which the function is uncertain. The V end lost 6 bases, the J end lost 0 bases, and 20 bases lay between the germline ends. The CDR3 covers 18 residues.

The rearrangement links TRBV5-4 to TRBJ1-1, with D uncertain. The V gene's germline CDR1 is SGHNT and CDR2 YYREEE (reference sequence). Deletions cut 0 bases from V and 10 bases from J, with 10 bases between. The CDR3 covers 12 residues. The CDR3 nucleotides read TGTGCCAGCAGCTTGGATCCGGGAGCAGCTTTCTTT. This gives the protein CASSLDPGAAFF. Based on the CDR3 plus reference TRBV5-4 and TRBJ1-1, the full variable domain is ETGVTQSPTHLIKTRGQQVTLRCSSQSGHNTVSWYQQALGQGPQFIFQYYREEENGRGNFPPRFSGLQFPNYSSELNVNALELDDSALYLCASSLDPGAAFFGQGTRLTVV.

J is TRBJ1-3 and V is TRBV4-3, with D perhaps TRBD1 (5 bases). The CDR3 consists of 15 residues. The ends were cut back, 0 bases at V and 8 bases at J, with 14 bases in the middle. The germline V gene encodes CDR1 LGHNA and CDR2 YSLEER. The CDR3 spells CASSQESRGMDTIYF. The CDR3 DNA follows: TGCGCCAGCAGCCAAGAATCTAGGGGAATGGACACCATATATTTT.

The chain joins TRBV7-9 to TRBJ1-3, with D uncertain. The CDR3 is made up of 13 amino acids. V was shortened by 5 bases and J by 8 bases, with 13 bases between the two germline ends. Germline-derived CDR1 and CDR2 are SEHNR and FQNEAQ (reference sequence). This CDR3 reads CASSPNSGDTIYF. In nucleotides, the CDR3 is TGTGCCAGCAGCCCAAACAGTGGGGACACCATATATTTT. Drawing the rest from reference TRBV7-9 and TRBJ1-3, the complete variable domain is DTGVSQNPRHKITKRGQNVTFRCDPISEHNRLYWYRQTLGQGPEFLTYFQNEAQLEKSRLLSDRFSAERPKGSFSTLEIQRTEQGDSAMYLCASSPNSGDTIYFGEGSWLTVV.

This chain joins TRBV9 and TRBJ2-3; D gene uncertain. The CDR3 loop spans 13 amino acids. V dropped 7 bases and J dropped 1 base, with 10 bases sitting between them. Germline loops: CDR1 SGDLS, CDR2 YYNGEE. The CDR3 here is CASERGGTDTQYF. Written as DNA, the CDR3 is TGTGCCAGCGAGCGCGGAGGCACAGATACGCAGTATTTT.

The chain has TRBV5-1 and TRBJ1-3; D perhaps matches TRBD1 (6 bases). The CDR3 has 15 residues. Per the germline V gene, CDR1 is SGHRS and CDR2 is YFSETQ. V gave up 5 bases and J gave up 2 bases, with 14 bases separating them. As DNA, the CDR3 is TGCGCCAGCAGGCAACCAGGGGTCCCTGGAAACACCATATATTTT. Protein sequence: CASRQPGVPGNTIYF.

This chain joins TRBV4-1 and TRBJ1-2; the D gene is possibly TRBD1 (5 bases). V shed 3 bases and J shed 2 bases, with 13 bases lying between them. Per the germline V gene, CDR1 is MGHRA and CDR2 is YSYEKL. The CDR3 totals 15 residues. The CDR3 here is CASSHRGAGNYGYTF. CDR3 bases: TGCGCCAGCAGCCACCGAGGGGCCGGGAACTATGGCTACACCTTC.

The chain carries TRBV5-4 and TRBJ1-1, with D perhaps TRBD1 (5 bases). Between the trimmed V and J ends, which lost 4 bases and 0 bases, there was a span of 13 bases. Germline V CDR1 and CDR2: SGHNT, YYREEE (reference sequence). There are 15 residues in the CDR3. The CDR3 loop is CASSAGGAVNTEAFF. The CDR3, as DNA: TGTGCCAGCAGCGCCGGCGGGGCCGTGAACACTGAAGCTTTCTTT.

The gene calls are TRBV5-1 and TRBJ2-3; 8 bases are a match to TRBD2. J lost 7 bases, V lost 3 bases, and 10 bases had no gene match. The CDR3 totals 15 residues. The germline gives CDR1 SGHRS, CDR2 YFSETQ. CDR3 protein: CASSSAAGGRNTQYF. The CDR3 nucleotides are TGCGCCAGCAGCTCGGCCGCGGGAGGTCGAAATACGCAGTATTTT. The variable domain in full, completed from reference TRBV5-1 and TRBJ2-3, reads KAGVTQTPRYLIKTRGQQVTLSCSPISGHRSVSWYQQTPGQGLQFLFEYFSETQRNKGNFPGRFSGRQFSNSRSEMNVSTLELGDSALYLCASSSAAGGRNTQYFGPGTRLTVL.

The rearrangement uses TRBV6-5 and TRBJ2-7, with 9 bases matching TRBD1. Germline CDR1 MNHEY, CDR2 SVGAGI. The trim removed 0 bases at V and 3 bases at J, leaving 3 bases unmatched. The CDR3 sequence is 15 residues long. The CDR3: CASSYSTGGDYEQYF. CDR3 in DNA: TGTGCCAGCAGTTACTCGACAGGGGGTGACTACGAGCAGTACTTC.